Below, one TCR beta chain is given with its context. The antigen it binds to is not known. Base qualities are not recorded, but no much larger clone differs from it by a single base. The data were taken from a study of blood T cell repertoires in COVID-19 (dated by TCRdb to the early 2020s). Background for the entire study: Collaborator samples came from the United States, Italy and Spain and covered acute and convalescent phases of COVID-19. The prospective study material was composed of cDNA or gDNA derived from T cells, B-cell-depleted T cells, or PBMCs. Subjects who had been exposed to COVID-19, were actively infected with it, or had recovered from it provided the deeply sampled blood TCRbeta repertoires that made up the dataset. The repertoires were made available in a free public database intended to serve as a resource for research on the immune response to SARS-CoV-2. The samples were drawn from the first 160 participants of the ongoing ImmuneRACE study and from 1,254 subjects provided by 6 global collaborators. The sample metadata nearly always contained a de-identified subject ID, COVID-19 status, age in years and sex. Where available, HLA class I and class II types were taken from metadata supplied by the sample provider and were not determined by assay-based typing.

CDR1 and CDR2, looked up from the germline V gene (reference sequence), are LNHDA and SQIVND. Trimming takes 1 base from V and 0 bases from J, and the germline ends sit 6 bases apart. Spanning cysteine to phenylalanine, the CDR3 consists of 14 amino acids. The read is trimmed to its CDR3 DNA, 42 bases read in frame from base 1. The immunoSEQ Assay, a bias-controlled multiplex PCR, was used to amplify TCRbeta CDR3 regions from genomic DNA. The authors' pipeline ran thus. The number of nucleated cells in each sample was estimated by amplification of reference gene primers within the assay. To quantify the absolute abundance of each unique TCRbeta CDR3 rearrangement, sequence reads were collapsed and filtered. For each sample, productive Simpson clonality was calculated as the square root of Simpson's diversity index across productive rearrangements. Held by TCRdb, this immuneACCESS table contains in-frame sequences only and omits some clones. Under half of the omission traces to an unresolved V gene where checked; the cause of the rest is unknown. Clone size and V and J calls were adopted from that table, with D and trimming inferred from the DNA. The sample records about 16,000 clones, 88% of which are singletons. Together, the top ten hold more than 10% of the sample.

Collaborating institutions collected whole blood in K2EDTA tubes following their own protocols. For TCRbeta analysis, collaborator samples were shipped as frozen whole blood, as isolated PBMCs, or as DNA extracted from either sample type. Results and caveats for the whole study, not just this receptor: The amount of clinical and demographic metadata varied by source and participant and was provided uncurated.

The sample comprised peripheral blood. The chain is assembled from TRBV19 and TRBJ1-2, with no D gene named confidently. This TCR came from a human donor in a cohort sampled during active COVID-19. The encoded CDR3 is CASSIVFANYGYTF. The nucleotide sequence reads as follows: TGTGCCAGTAGTATAGTCTTCGCTAACTATGGCTACACCTTC.